Below, 32 T cell receptor beta chains from the same sample are listed, as sequenced in a study of radiation and T cells in renal cell carcinoma. Time point described: blood 4 weeks post-SBRT, at nephrectomy. As for treatment: 15 Gy SBRT to primary tumor, nephrectomy 4 weeks later. Measured with immunoSEQ multiplex PCR; TCRdb has only the in-frame clones, and not every one. The table has around 180,000 clones, 88% seen once; the top ten hold 11%. The sequencing here drew on blood, taken from a patient whose treatment included radiotherapy and nephrectomy. The receptor source for this set is a woman aged 45-60 years with renal cell carcinoma.

This rearrangement joins TRBV6-6 to TRBJ2-2; D may match TRBD1 or TRBD2 (5 bases each). The germline V gene encodes CDR1 MNHNY and CDR2 SVGAGI (reference sequence). Trimming stripped 8 bases from V and 3 bases from J, with 10 bases between. The CDR3 extends over 13 amino acids. The CDR3 bases are TGTGCCAGCGGGGGTCGATACACCGGGGAGCTGTTTTTT. Translating it yields CASGGRYTGELFF.

The chain uses TRBV21-1 and TRBJ1-5; the D segment call TRBD1 is taken from the table without a DNA check. TRBV21-1 is a pseudogene locus. The length of the CDR3 is 16 residues. The CDR3 loop is CASSSGQGASLQPQHF. The CDR3 bases are TGTGCCAGCAGCAGTGGACAGGGGGCTTCGTTACAGCCCCAGCATTTT.

The V gene is TRBV15, the J gene TRBJ1-4, with D maybe TRBD1 (6 bases). CDR3 size: 15 residues. The germline CDR1 and CDR2 sequences are LNHNV and YYDKDF (reference sequence). V dropped 0 bases and J dropped 6 bases, with 11 bases sitting between them. The CDR3 spells CATSREGASYEKLFF. CDR3 in DNA: TGTGCCACCAGCAGAGAGGGGGCTTCGTATGAAAAACTGTTTTTT. The full variable domain, in which reference TRBV15 and TRBJ1-4 provide the parts outside the CDR3, is DAMVIQNPRYQVTQFGKPVTLSCSQTLNHNVMYWYQQKSSQAPKLLFHYYDKDFNNEADTPDNFQSRRPNTSFCFLDIRSPGLGDTAMYLCATSREGASYEKLFFGSGTQLSVL.

This rearrangement joins TRBV7-2 to TRBJ1-1; tentatively, D is TRBD1 (5 bases). V lost 2 bases, J lost 4 bases, and 11 bases lay in between. There are 14 residues in the CDR3. CDR1 and CDR2 (germline): SGHTA, FQGNSA. CDR3 residues: CASSLRWDGTEAFF. In DNA form, the CDR3 reads TGTGCCAGCAGCTTAAGGTGGGACGGCACTGAAGCTTTCTTT.

V usage is TRBV19 and J usage is TRBJ2-3; D is perhaps TRBD2 (5 bases). CDR3 size: 12 residues. Germline CDR1 LNHDA, CDR2 SQIVND (reference sequence). V was trimmed by 5 bases and J by 9 bases, leaving 12 bases between them. CDR3 protein: CASSLPEGTQYF. DNA for the CDR3: TGTGCCAGTAGTCTCCCCGAGGGCACGCAGTATTTT.

The V and J genes are TRBV4-3 and TRBJ2-2; D possibly corresponds to TRBD1 (6 bases). The CDR3 sequence is 17 residues long. Germline CDR1 LGHNA, CDR2 YSLEER. The V end was cut by 0 bases, the J end by 3 bases, with 14 bases between. CDR3 region: CASSQDAGQSYTGELFF. The CDR3 region has the DNA TGCGCCAGCAGCCAAGATGCAGGACAGAGCTACACCGGGGAGCTGTTTTTT.

V gene TRBV9 combines with J gene TRBJ2-1, with D possibly TRBD2 on 6 matching bases. CDR1 is SGDLS, CDR2 YYNGEE, per germline. CDR3 length equals 15 residues. V was cut by 4 bases and J by 2 bases, with 13 bases left in between. CDR3 amino acids: CASSTTSTTYNEQFF. CDR3 coding DNA: TGTGCCAGCAGCACAACTAGCACCACCTACAATGAGCAGTTCTTC. Complete variable domain (other parts from reference TRBV9 and TRBJ2-1): DSGVTQTPKHLITATGQRVTLRCSPRSGDLSVYWYQQSLDQGLQFLIQYYNGEERAKGNILERFSAQQFPDLHSELNLSSLELGDSALYFCASSTTSTTYNEQFFGPGTRLTVL.

This clone was seen once. The chain recombines TRBV5-4 with TRBJ1-5; D gene ambiguous. The CDR3 totals 14 residues. V lost 4 bases and J 9 bases, leaving 17 bases between the germline ends. Germline V lookup: CDR1 SGHNT, CDR2 YYREEE (reference sequence). This CDR3 is CASSDDGVFRPQHF. CDR3 DNA: TGTGCCAGCAGCGACGATGGAGTTTTTCGGCCCCAGCATTTT.

V usage is TRBV27 and J usage is TRBJ2-3, with TRBD1 as a possible D gene (5 bases). V dropped 5 bases and J dropped 3 bases, with 15 bases sitting between them. CDR1 is MNHEY, CDR2 SMNVEV, per germline (reference sequence). The CDR3 extends over 15 amino acids. The CDR3 region is CASSPTPRQTDTQYF. In nucleotides, the CDR3 is TGTGCCAGCAGTCCTACCCCTAGACAGACAGATACGCAGTATTTT.

The rearrangement uses TRBV27 and TRBJ1-5, with D unclear. V lost 6 bases, J lost 0 bases, and 12 bases lay in between. Germline lookup yields CDR1 MNHEY and CDR2 SMNVEV (reference sequence). The CDR3 extends over 15 amino acids. The CDR3 region has the DNA TGTGCCAGCAGCCCCTTTCGGGGTAGCAATCAGCCCCAGCATTTT. Protein sequence: CASSPFRGSNQPQHF.

This chain links TRBV4-3 with TRBJ2-3, with D possibly matching TRBD1 (7 bases). Trimming left V 3 bases short and J 6 bases short, with 16 bases between. The CDR3 runs to 15 residues. Germline CDR1 is LGHNA and CDR2 is YSLEER. The DNA of the CDR3 is TGCGCCAGCAGCCAGGAAAGGAGGGGGCGGGATACGCAGTATTTT. Residues: CASSQERRGRDTQYF.

The chain couples TRBV18 to TRBJ2-2; a possible D gene is TRBD1 (5 bases). The V end was cut by 3 bases, the J end by 3 bases, with 11 bases between. CDR1 KGHSH and CDR2 LQKENI come from the germline V gene. CDR3 length: 15 amino acids. In DNA, the CDR3 is TGTGCCAGCTCACCCCAAACAGGCGACACCGGGGAGCTGTTTTTT. Residues: CASSPQTGDTGELFF.

About this clone: Other DNA variants within this sample encode the same CDR3. The chain employs TRBV18 and TRBJ2-3; no reliable D call. The V end was cut by 3 bases, the J end by 7 bases, with 5 bases between. CDR3 length: 11 residues. CDR1 KGHSH and CDR2 LQKENI come from the germline V gene. CDR3 in amino acids: CASSPENTQYF. The CDR3 DNA is TGTGCCAGCTCACCGGAGAATACGCAGTATTTT.

CDR3 nucleotides: TGTGCCAGCAGCTCCACTAATAACTATGGCTACACCTTC. This gives the protein CASSSTNNYGYTF. This chain connects TRBV7-2 to TRBJ1-2, with D unclear. Germline V gives CDR1 SGHTA, CDR2 FQGNSA. Trimming cost V 4 bases and J 1 base, with 7 bases left between them. The CDR3 runs to 13 residues.

V and J are TRBV5-6 and TRBJ2-7, with 8 bases matching TRBD1. There are 14 residues in the CDR3. J lost 3 bases, V lost 0 bases, and 2 bases had no gene match. In germline, CDR1 is SGHDT, CDR2 YYEEEE. Written as DNA, the CDR3 is TGTGCCAGCAGCTTGGGACAGGGGTTCTACGAGCAGTACTTC. Its protein is CASSLGQGFYEQYF.

The chain couples TRBV5-6 to TRBJ1-1, with no clear D. Trimming took off 0 bases at V and 2 bases at J, with 5 bases between the two ends. The CDR3 contains 13 residues. Germline CDR1 is SGHDT and CDR2 is YYEEEE. CDR3 region: CASSLALNTEAFF. DNA of the CDR3: TGTGCCAGCAGCTTGGCTCTAAACACTGAAGCTTTCTTT.

This clone was detected once. The chain joins TRBV29-1 to TRBJ1-4; 9 positions agree with TRBD1. The CDR3 runs to 15 residues. Losses at the gene ends were 4 bases for V and 3 bases for J; bases not matched to a gene: 6. Germline-derived CDR1 and CDR2 are SQVTM and ANQGSEA. CDR3 in DNA: TGCAGCGTTGGAACGACAGGGGGGGCTAATGAAAAACTGTTTTTT. Residues: CSVGTTGGANEKLFF.

In the case of this clone: At the DNA level, this CDR3 is encoded by other sequences in the same sample as well. The CDR3 region is CAISVGQNNSPLHF. CDR3 DNA sequence: TGTGCCATCAGCGTGGGACAAAATAATTCACCCCTCCACTTT. The V gene is TRBV10-3, the J gene TRBJ1-6; weak D call: TRBD1 (6 bases). Trimming pared 6 bases from V and 5 bases from J, leaving 11 bases between. Germline V gives CDR1 ENHRY, CDR2 SYGVKD. The CDR3 is 14 amino acids.

This clone was counted a single time. The V gene is TRBV18, the J gene TRBJ2-1; D unresolved. The CDR3 spans 14 residues. Trimming removed 4 bases from V and 8 bases from J, with 15 bases in between. The germline V gene encodes CDR1 KGHSH and CDR2 LQKENI. The CDR3 protein is CASSRGTAVDEQFF. The CDR3, as DNA: TGTGCCAGCTCACGGGGTACAGCTGTCGATGAGCAGTTCTTC.

As to this clone: Other DNA sequences in the same sample also yield this CDR3. The V call is TRBV19, the J call TRBJ1-6; D is unclear. This CDR3 comprises 14 residues. V was cut by 1 base and J by 6 bases, with 7 bases left in between. Germline CDR1 and CDR2: LNHDA and SQIVND (reference sequence). CDR3 sequence (DNA): TGTGCCAGTAGTATAGTAGGGAGTAATTCACCCCTCCACTTT. Its protein product is CASSIVGSNSPLHF.

This sequence joins TRBV13 and TRBJ2-7, with D possibly TRBD1 on 6 matching bases. Deletions cut 0 bases from V and 4 bases from J, with 13 bases between. CDR1 is PRHDT and CDR2 is FYEKMQ in the germline V gene (reference sequence). This CDR3 region has 15 residues. CDR3 DNA sequence: TGTGCCAGCAGCTTAGGCCTGCTACAGGGTTACGAGCAGTACTTC. Protein: CASSLGLLQGYEQYF.

The chain has TRBV7-8 and TRBJ1-3; no firm D call. V gave up 3 bases and J gave up 8 bases, with 14 bases separating them. This CDR3 region has 14 residues. Germline lookup yields CDR1 SGHVS and CDR2 FQNEAQ. In nucleotides, the CDR3 is TGTGCCAGCAGCTTCGCCGCGGGCTGGGACACCATATATTTT. Protein: CASSFAAGWDTIYF. Drawing the rest from reference TRBV7-8 and TRBJ1-3, the complete variable domain is GAGVSQSPRYKVAKRGQDVALRCDPISGHVSLFWYQQALGQGPEFLTYFQNEAQLDKSGLPSDRFFAERPEGSVSTLKIQRTQQEDSAVYLCASSFAAGWDTIYFGEGSWLTVV.

V is TRBV7-5 and J is TRBJ2-2; TRBD2 is the table's D call, not checked against the DNA. TRBV7-5 is assigned pseudogene status. The CDR3 covers 19 residues. CDR3 in amino acids: CARSLEGLAGDKGTGELFF. CDR3 sequence (DNA): TGTGCCAGAAGCTTAGAAGGACTAGCGGGCGATAAGGGGACCGGGGAGCTGTTTTTT.

The chain employs TRBV5-5 and TRBJ2-7; D gene unclear. Trimming removed 5 bases at V and 0 bases at J, with 9 bases between. Germline lookup yields CDR1 SGHKS and CDR2 YYEKEE (reference sequence). The CDR3 has 13 residues. In DNA form, the CDR3 reads TGTGCCAGCAGACCTGGAAGCTCCTACGAGCAGTACTTC. Amino acids: CASRPGSSYEQYF. The full variable domain, rest sourced from reference TRBV5-5 and TRBJ2-7, is DAGVTQSPTHLIKTRGQQVTLRCSPISGHKSVSWYQQVLGQGPQFIFQYYEKEERGRGNFPDRFSARQFPNYSSELNVNALLLGDSALYLCASRPGSSYEQYFGPGTRLTVT.

The V and J genes are TRBV10-1 and TRBJ2-7; 7 bases agree with TRBD1. V trimming: 9 bases; J trimming: 2 bases; junction bases outside the gene matches: 7. From germline, CDR1 is WNHNN and CDR2 SYGVQD (reference sequence). CDR3 length: 13 residues. The CDR3: CARTDRRPYEQYF. CDR3 nucleotides: TGCGCCAGGACGGACAGGAGGCCCTACGAGCAGTACTTC.

CDR3 nucleotides: TGTGCCAGCAGCTCCGGACTTGGGTTGGAGACCCAGTACTTC. Amino acid sequence: CASSSGLGLETQYF. The V and J genes are TRBV7-2 and TRBJ2-5; D may be TRBD2 (5 bases). Between the trimmed V and J ends, which lost 4 bases and 5 bases, there was a span of 14 bases. The CDR3 covers 14 residues. Per the germline V gene, CDR1 is SGHTA and CDR2 is FQGNSA.

J is TRBJ1-1 and V is TRBV4-1, with D unclear. The CDR3 covers 13 residues. Germline CDR1 reads MGHRA; CDR2 reads YSYEKL. Trimming stripped 5 bases from V and 4 bases from J, with 11 bases between. The CDR3 nucleotides are TGCGCCAGCAGCGACAAGGTCCCCACTGAAGCTTTCTTT. It yields the protein CASSDKVPTEAFF.

The chain employs TRBV7-2 and TRBJ1-1; weak D call: TRBD1 (5 bases). This CDR3 has 14 residues. Germline assignment: CDR1 SGHTA and CDR2 FQGNSA. Trimming took 1 base from V and 1 from J, leaving 7 bases between them. The CDR3 DNA follows: TGTGCCAGCAGCTTAGGGGGGTGGAACACTGAAGCTTTCTTT. The encoded protein is CASSLGGWNTEAFF. The whole variable domain, filled in from reference TRBV7-2 and TRBJ1-1, reads GAGVSQSPSNKVTEKGKDVELRCDPISGHTALYWYRQSLGQGLEFLIYFQGNSAPDKSGLPSDRFSAERTGGSVSTLTIQRTQQEDSAVYLCASSLGGWNTEAFFGQGTRLTVV.

The chain uses TRBV4-1 and TRBJ1-5, with 10 positions matching TRBD1. From germline, CDR1 is MGHRA and CDR2 YSYEKL. V dropped 2 bases and J dropped 6; count of bases not matched to a gene: 7. This CDR3 is built from 16 residues. This CDR3 is CASSQMGQGQPQPQHF. The CDR3 DNA follows: TGCGCCAGCAGCCAAATGGGACAGGGGCAGCCTCAGCCCCAGCATTTT.

The chain uses TRBV2 and TRBJ2-1, with 9 bases identical to TRBD1. The CDR3 spans 14 residues. CDR1 SNHLY and CDR2 FYNNEI come from the germline V gene. V lost 6 bases, J lost 5 bases, and 5 bases stayed unmatched. The CDR3 loop reads CASSRDRVDNEQFF. In DNA form, the CDR3 reads TGTGCCAGCAGCCGGGACAGGGTGGACAATGAGCAGTTCTTC.

The rearrangement joins TRBV5-4 to TRBJ2-7; TRBD2 aligns across 11 bases. The CDR3 is 15 residues long. CDR1 SGHNT and CDR2 YYREEE come from the germline V gene (reference sequence). The V gene end was trimmed by 4 bases and the J gene end by 2 bases; junction bases not matched to a gene: 5. The CDR3 region is CASSPRLAGTYEQYF. The CDR3 bases are TGTGCCAGCAGCCCTAGACTAGCGGGGACCTACGAGCAGTACTTC. Combining the CDR3 with reference TRBV5-4 and TRBJ2-7 gives the whole variable domain ETGVTQSPTHLIKTRGQQVTLRCSSQSGHNTVSWYQQALGQGPQFIFQYYREEENGRGNFPPRFSGLQFPNYSSELNVNALELDDSALYLCASSPRLAGTYEQYFGPGTRLTVT.

The V and J genes are TRBV5-1 and TRBJ2-2; 7 bases fit TRBD2. Germline CDR1 is SGHRS and CDR2 is YFSETQ. V gave up 4 bases and J gave up 4 bases; unmatched junction bases: 4. CDR3 length: 14 residues. The CDR3 region is CASSRGDGTGELFF. CDR3 bases: TGCGCCAGCAGCCGGGGGGATGGCACCGGGGAGCTGTTTTTT.